This TCR beta chain was recovered during a study of OX40 agonist ivuxolimab in advanced cancers. Study background: Patients were dosed intravenously with ivuxolimab at 0.01 to 10 mg/kg every 2 weeks. Study-wide points: More expanded clones were seen, on average, in CD8+ T cells than in CD4+. Among the nonresponders, some also had low normalized T-cell clonal expansion.

This clone was seen a single time. Its antigen remains unidentified. Autoimmune disease history or systemic immunosuppression was exclusionary. The CDR3 runs 15 residues. Germline CDR1 SGDLS, CDR2 YYNGEE. V shed 2 bases and J 3 bases; nucleotides not matched to a gene: 4. Clones were read by immunoSEQ multiplex PCR, and TCRdb kept only the in-frame ones, dropping some. The sample lists 45,000 to 55,000 clones, 87% occurring once. The chain uses TRBV9 and TRBJ1-4, with TRBD1 identical over 7 bases. The TCR sequence derives from an adult with an advanced solid tumor such as melanoma, head and neck, liver or kidney cancer. The sample consisted of CD4+ or CD8+ T cells sorted from blood, taken in a trial of the OX40 agonist ivuxolimab. The CDR3: CASSVTTGPNEKLFF. CDR3 in DNA: TGTGCCAGCAGCGTTACGACAGGGCCTAATGAAAAACTGTTTTTT.